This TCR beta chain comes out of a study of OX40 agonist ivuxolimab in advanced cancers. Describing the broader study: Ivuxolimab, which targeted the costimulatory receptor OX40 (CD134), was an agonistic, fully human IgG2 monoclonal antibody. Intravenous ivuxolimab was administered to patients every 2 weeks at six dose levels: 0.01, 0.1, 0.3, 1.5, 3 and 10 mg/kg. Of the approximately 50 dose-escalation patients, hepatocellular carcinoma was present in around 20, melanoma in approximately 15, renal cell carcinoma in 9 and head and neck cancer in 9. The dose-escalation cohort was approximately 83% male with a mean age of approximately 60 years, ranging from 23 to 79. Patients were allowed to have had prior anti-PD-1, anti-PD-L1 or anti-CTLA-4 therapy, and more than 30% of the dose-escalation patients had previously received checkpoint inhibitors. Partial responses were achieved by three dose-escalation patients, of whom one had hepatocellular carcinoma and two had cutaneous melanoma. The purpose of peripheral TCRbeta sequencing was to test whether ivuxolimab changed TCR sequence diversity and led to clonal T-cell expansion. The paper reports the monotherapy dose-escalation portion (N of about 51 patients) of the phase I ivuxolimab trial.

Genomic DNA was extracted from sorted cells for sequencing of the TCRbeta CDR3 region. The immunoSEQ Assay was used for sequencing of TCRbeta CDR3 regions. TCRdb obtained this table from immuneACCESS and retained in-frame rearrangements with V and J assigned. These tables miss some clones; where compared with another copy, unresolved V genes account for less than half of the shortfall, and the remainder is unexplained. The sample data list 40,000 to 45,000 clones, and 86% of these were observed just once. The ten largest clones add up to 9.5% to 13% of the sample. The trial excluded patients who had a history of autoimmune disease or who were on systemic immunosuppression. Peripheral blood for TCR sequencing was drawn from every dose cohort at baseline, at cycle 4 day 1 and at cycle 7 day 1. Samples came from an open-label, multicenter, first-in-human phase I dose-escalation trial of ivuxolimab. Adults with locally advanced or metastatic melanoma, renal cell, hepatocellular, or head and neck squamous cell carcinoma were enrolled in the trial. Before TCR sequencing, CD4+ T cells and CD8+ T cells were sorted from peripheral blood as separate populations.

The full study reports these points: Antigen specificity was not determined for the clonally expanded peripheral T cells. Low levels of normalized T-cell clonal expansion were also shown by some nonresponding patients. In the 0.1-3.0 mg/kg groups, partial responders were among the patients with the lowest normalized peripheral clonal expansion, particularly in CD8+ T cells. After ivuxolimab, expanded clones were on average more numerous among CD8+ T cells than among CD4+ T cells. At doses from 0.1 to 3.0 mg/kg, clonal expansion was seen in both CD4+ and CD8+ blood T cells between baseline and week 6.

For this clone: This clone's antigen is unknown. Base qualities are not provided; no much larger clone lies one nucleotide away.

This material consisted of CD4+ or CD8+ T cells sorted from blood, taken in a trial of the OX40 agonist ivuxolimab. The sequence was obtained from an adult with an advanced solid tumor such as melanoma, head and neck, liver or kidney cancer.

Here is the DNA: TGTGCCAGCAGAACCCTAGCGGGGGGTACTGGGTACATTCAGTACTTC. It translates as CASRTLAGGTGYIQYF. The receptor chain draws on TRBV2 and TRBJ2-4; 11 bases in between match TRBD2. Taken from the germline V gene, the CDR1 and CDR2 loops are SNHLY and FYNNEI. Ends trimmed: V by 6 bases, J by 8 bases; bases unmatched to a gene: 12. Measured from the cysteine to the phenylalanine, the CDR3 is 16 residues long. Only the CDR3 region is kept as DNA, spanning 48 bases read in frame from base 1.